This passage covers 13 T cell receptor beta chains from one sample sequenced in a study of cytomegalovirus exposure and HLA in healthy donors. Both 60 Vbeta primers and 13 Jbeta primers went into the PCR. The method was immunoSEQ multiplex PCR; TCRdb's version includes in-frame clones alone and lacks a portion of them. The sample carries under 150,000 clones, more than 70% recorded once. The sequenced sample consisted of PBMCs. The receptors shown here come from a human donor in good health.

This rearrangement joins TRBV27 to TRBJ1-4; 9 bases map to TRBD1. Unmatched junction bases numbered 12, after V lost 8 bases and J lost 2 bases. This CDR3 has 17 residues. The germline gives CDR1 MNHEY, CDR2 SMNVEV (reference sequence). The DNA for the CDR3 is TGTGCCAGCGGGTTACACGGGGACAGGGAGACTAATGAAAAACTGTTTTTT. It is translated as CASGLHGDRETNEKLFF.

For the CDR3, the DNA is TGTGCCAGCAGCCCTGCTGACAGGACAGCTCCTCATGTCGGGGAGCTGTTTTTT. As protein: CASSPADRTAPHVGELFF. This chain uses TRBV5-6 with TRBJ2-2; D possibly corresponds to TRBD1 (6 bases). V lost 4 bases to trimming and J lost 7 bases, with 26 bases between them. Germline-derived CDR1 and CDR2 are SGHDT and YYEEEE. The CDR3 has 18 amino acids.

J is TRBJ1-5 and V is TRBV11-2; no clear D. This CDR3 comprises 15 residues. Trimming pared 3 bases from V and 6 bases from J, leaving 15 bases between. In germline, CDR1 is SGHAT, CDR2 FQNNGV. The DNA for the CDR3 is TGTGCCAGCAGCTTCGACCGGGGAGGAGGTCAGCCCCAGCATTTT. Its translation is CASSFDRGGGQPQHF.

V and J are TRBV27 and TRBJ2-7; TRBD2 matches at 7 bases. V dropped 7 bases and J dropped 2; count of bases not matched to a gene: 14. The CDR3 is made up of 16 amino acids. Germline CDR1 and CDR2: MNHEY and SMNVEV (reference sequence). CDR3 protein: CASIPRGAGRTYEQYF. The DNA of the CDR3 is TGTGCCAGCATACCAAGGGGAGCGGGACGGACCTACGAGCAGTACTTC.

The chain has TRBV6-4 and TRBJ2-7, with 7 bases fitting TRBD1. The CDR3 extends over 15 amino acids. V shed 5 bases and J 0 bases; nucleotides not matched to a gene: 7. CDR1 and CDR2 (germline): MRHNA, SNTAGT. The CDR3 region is CASSPGQASSYEQYF. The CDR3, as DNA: TGTGCCAGCAGTCCTGGACAGGCAAGCTCCTACGAGCAGTACTTC.

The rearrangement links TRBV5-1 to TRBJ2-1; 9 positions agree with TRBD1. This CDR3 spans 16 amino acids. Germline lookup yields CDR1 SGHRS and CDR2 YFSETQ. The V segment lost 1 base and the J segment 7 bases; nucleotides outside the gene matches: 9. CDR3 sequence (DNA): TGCGCCAGCAGCTTGACCGGGACAGGGTACGAGAATGAGCAGTTCTTC. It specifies CASSLTGTGYENEQFF.

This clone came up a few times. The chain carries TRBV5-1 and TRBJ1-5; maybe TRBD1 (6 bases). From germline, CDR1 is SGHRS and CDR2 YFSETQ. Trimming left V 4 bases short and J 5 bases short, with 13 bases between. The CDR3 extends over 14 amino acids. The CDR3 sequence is CASSDGTIDQPQHF. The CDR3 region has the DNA TGCGCCAGCAGCGACGGGACAATAGATCAGCCCCAGCATTTT.

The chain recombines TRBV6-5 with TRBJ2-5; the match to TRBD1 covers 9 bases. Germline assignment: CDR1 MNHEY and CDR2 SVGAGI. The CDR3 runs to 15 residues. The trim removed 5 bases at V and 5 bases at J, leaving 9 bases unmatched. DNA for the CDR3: TGTGCCAGCAGTCCCACCATGGACAGGGGCGAGACCCAGTACTTC. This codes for CASSPTMDRGETQYF.

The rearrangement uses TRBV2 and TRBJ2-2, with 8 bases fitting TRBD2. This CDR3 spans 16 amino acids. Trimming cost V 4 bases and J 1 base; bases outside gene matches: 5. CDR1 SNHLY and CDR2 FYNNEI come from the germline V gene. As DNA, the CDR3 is TGTGCCAGCAGTGTTCCAGCGGGGGTGAACACCGGGGAGCTGTTTTTT. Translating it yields CASSVPAGVNTGELFF.

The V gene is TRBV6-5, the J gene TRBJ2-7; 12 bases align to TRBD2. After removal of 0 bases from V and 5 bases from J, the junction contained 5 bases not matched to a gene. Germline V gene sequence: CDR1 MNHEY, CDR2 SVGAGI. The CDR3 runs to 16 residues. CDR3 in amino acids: CASSYSSPSGGDEQYF. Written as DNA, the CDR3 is TGTGCCAGCAGTTACTCGTCCCCTAGCGGGGGGGACGAGCAGTACTTC.

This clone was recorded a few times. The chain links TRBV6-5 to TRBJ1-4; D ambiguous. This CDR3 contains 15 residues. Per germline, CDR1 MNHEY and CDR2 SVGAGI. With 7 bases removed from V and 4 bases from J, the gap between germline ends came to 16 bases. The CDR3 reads CASTEHGGSNEKLFF. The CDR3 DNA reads TGTGCCAGCACCGAACACGGCGGGAGTAATGAAAAACTGTTTTTT.

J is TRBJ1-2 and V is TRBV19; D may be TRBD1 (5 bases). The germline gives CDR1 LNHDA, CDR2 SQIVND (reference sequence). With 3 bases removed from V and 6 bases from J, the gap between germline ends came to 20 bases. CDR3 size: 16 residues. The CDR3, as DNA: TGTGCCAGTAGTATCCCAGGTGGACATCCACTAAATGGCTACACCTTC. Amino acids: CASSIPGGHPLNGYTF.

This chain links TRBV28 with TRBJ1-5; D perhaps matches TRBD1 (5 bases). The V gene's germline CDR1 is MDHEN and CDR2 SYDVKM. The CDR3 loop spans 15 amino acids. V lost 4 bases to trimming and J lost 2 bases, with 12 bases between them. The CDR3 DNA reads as TGTGCCAGCAGTTCGGGACGGGGGGGCAATCAGCCCCAGCATTTT. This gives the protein CASSSGRGGNQPQHF.